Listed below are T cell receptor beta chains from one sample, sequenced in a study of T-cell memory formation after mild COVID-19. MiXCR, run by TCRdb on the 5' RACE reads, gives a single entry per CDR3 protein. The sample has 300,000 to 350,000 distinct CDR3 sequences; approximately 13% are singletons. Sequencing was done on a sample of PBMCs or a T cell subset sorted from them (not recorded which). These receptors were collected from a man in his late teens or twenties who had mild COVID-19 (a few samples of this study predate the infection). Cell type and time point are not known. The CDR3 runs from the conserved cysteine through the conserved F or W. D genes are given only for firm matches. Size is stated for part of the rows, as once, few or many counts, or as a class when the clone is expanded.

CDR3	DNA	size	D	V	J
CATRNKPSTDTQYF	TGTGCCACCAGGAACAAGCCTAGCACAGATACGCAGTATTTT	.	.	TRBV12-3/TRBV12-4	TRBJ2-3
CASSPRRGGNYGYTF	TGTGCCAGCAGTCCCCGCAGAGGGGGTAACTATGGCTACACCTTC	.	.	TRBV27	TRBJ1-2
CASSPGNSNQPQHF	TGCGCCAGCAGCCCAGGGAATAGCAATCAGCCCCAGCATTTT	.	.	TRBV4-3	TRBJ1-5
CASSLGTSGTYEQYF	TGTGCCAGCAGCTTAGGGACTAGCGGCACCTACGAGCAGTACTTC	.	TRBD2	TRBV11-2	TRBJ2-7
CASSSIGDFSLPYNEQFF	TGTGCCAGCAGCTCCATTGGGGATTTTAGCCTACCCTACAATGAGCAGTTCTTC	.	.	TRBV7-2	TRBJ2-1
CSARGPGTSGVSYEQYF	TGCAGTGCTAGAGGTCCCGGGACTAGCGGGGTGTCCTACGAGCAGTACTTC	.	TRBD2	TRBV20-1	TRBJ2-7
CASSPPGLGGWGNEQYF	TGCGCCAGCAGCCCTCCAGGCCTGGGGGGCTGGGGGAACGAGCAGTACTTC	.	.	TRBV4-1	TRBJ2-7
CASSLVGLAWDTQYF	TGTGCCAGCAGTTTAGTCGGACTAGCGTGGGATACGCAGTATTTT	few	TRBD2	TRBV27	TRBJ2-3
CASSSDGETQYF	TGCGCCAGCAGCTCGGATGGAGAGACCCAGTACTTC	.	.	TRBV5-1	TRBJ2-5
CASSLDLAGDNEQFF	TGTGCCAGCAGCTTGGATCTAGCGGGGGACAATGAGCAGTTCTTC	few	TRBD2	TRBV5-6	TRBJ2-1
CASSLRRPTDTQYF	TGTGCCAGCAGCCTAAGGCGTCCCACAGATACGCAGTATTTT	.	.	TRBV12-3/TRBV12-4	TRBJ2-3
CAISKTSGADTQYF	TGTGCCATCAGTAAGACTAGCGGAGCAGATACGCAGTATTTT	many	TRBD2	TRBV10-3	TRBJ2-3
CASSLGATNYEQYF	TGCGCCAGCAGCTTGGGTGCGACGAACTACGAGCAGTACTTC	.	.	TRBV5-1	TRBJ2-7
CSAHEGPGGPQHF	TGCAGTGCCCATGAGGGGCCCGGAGGGCCCCAGCATTTT	many	.	TRBV20-1	TRBJ1-5
CASIFRGGIEQFF	TGTGCCAGCATCTTTAGGGGGGGGATTGAGCAGTTCTTC	.	.	TRBV7-8	TRBJ2-1
CASSAGGQVETQYF	TGTGCCAGCAGCGCCGGGGGCCAGGTCGAGACCCAGTACTTC	.	.	TRBV12-3/TRBV12-4	TRBJ2-5
CASPTGNTGELFF	TGTGCCTCCCCGACAGGGAACACCGGGGAGCTGTTTTTT	many	.	TRBV30	TRBJ2-2
CASRQVPNTGELFF	TGCGCCAGCAGACAGGTTCCGAACACCGGGGAGCTGTTTTTT	few	.	TRBV4-1	TRBJ2-2
CASSSDRLHNSPLHF	TGTGCCAGCAGTTCGGACAGACTACATAATTCACCCCTCCACTTT	few	.	TRBV12-3/TRBV12-4	TRBJ1-6
CASSYPGTGGYGYTF	TGTGCCAGCAGTTACCCCGGGACAGGGGGATATGGCTACACCTTC	once	TRBD1	TRBV6-2/TRBV6-3	TRBJ1-2
CASSPSYDEQFF	TGCGCCAGCAGCCCCTCTTATGATGAGCAGTTCTTC	few	.	TRBV5-1	TRBJ2-1
CASSQARRDRVYGYTF	TGTGCCAGCAGCCAAGCCCGCCGGGACAGGGTCTATGGCTACACCTTC	.	TRBD1	TRBV3-1	TRBJ1-2
CASSVGGAGGNSPLHF	TGTGCCAGCAGCGTAGGAGGGGCAGGGGGTAATTCACCCCTCCACTTT	few	TRBD1	TRBV9	TRBJ1-6
CASSYSDRGNEQFF	TGTGCCAGCAGTTATAGCGACAGGGGCAATGAGCAGTTCTTC	.	TRBD1	TRBV6-5	TRBJ2-1
CSAPTGGIWQETQYF	TGCAGTGCTCCGACAGGGGGCATTTGGCAAGAGACCCAGTACTTC	.	TRBD1	TRBV20-1	TRBJ2-5